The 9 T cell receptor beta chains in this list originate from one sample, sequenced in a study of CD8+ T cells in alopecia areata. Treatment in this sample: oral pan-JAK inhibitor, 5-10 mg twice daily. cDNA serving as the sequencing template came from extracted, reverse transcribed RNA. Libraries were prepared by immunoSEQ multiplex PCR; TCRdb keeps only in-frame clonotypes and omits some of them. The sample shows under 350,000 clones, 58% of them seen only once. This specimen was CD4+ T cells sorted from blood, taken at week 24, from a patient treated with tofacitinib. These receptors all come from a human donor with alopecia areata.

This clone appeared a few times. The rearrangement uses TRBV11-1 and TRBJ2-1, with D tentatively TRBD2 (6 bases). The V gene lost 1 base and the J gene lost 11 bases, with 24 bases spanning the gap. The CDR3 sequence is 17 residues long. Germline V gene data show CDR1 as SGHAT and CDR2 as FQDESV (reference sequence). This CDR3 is CASSLGRRRGTQSQQFF. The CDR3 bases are TGTGCCAGCAGCTTAGGTAGACGGAGAGGGACTCAATCACAGCAGTTCTTC.

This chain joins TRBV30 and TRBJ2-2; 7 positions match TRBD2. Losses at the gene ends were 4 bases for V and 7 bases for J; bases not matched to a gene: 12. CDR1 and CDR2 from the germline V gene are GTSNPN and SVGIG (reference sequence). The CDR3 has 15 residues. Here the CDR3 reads CAWMLERGRGGELFF. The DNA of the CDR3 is TGTGCCTGGATGTTAGAGCGGGGACGTGGCGGGGAGCTGTTTTTT. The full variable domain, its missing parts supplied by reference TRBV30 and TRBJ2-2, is SQTIHQWPATLVQPVGSPLSLECTVEGTSNPNLYWYRQAAGRGLQLLFYSVGIGQISSEVPQNLSASRPQDRQFILSSKKLLLSDSGFYLCAWMLERGRGGELFFGEGSRLTVL.

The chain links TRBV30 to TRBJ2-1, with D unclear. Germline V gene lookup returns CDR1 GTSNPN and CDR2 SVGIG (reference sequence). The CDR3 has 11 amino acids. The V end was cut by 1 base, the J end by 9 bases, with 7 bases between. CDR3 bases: TGTGCCTGGAGTGAGGTCACTGAGCAGTTCTTC. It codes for CAWSEVTEQFF. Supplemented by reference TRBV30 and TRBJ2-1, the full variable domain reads SQTIHQWPATLVQPVGSPLSLECTVEGTSNPNLYWYRQAAGRGLQLLFYSVGIGQISSEVPQNLSASRPQDRQFILSSKKLLLSDSGFYLCAWSEVTEQFFGPGTRLTVL.

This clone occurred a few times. The CDR3 loop reads CAWTRPGLAAYNEQFF. In DNA, the CDR3 is TGTGCCTGGACCCGTCCGGGACTAGCGGCCTACAATGAGCAGTTCTTC. This chain links TRBV30 with TRBJ2-1, with 11 positions matching TRBD2. The germline CDR1 and CDR2 sequences are GTSNPN and SVGIG (reference sequence). The ends lost 4 bases at V and 2 bases at J; junction bases unmatched: 7. The length of the CDR3 is 16 residues.

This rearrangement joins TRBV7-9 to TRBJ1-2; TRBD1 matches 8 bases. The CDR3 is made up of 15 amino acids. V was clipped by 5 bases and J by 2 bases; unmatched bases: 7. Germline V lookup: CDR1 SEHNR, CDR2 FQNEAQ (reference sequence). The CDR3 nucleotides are TGTGCCAGCAGCCTCTGGACAGGGTCCAACTATGGCTACACCTTC. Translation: CASSLWTGSNYGYTF.

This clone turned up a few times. The CDR3 spells CAAGQFNGYTF. In nucleotides, the CDR3 is TGTGCCGCGGGCCAGTTCAATGGCTACACCTTC. J is TRBJ1-2 and V is TRBV10-3; D unresolved. The CDR3 covers 11 residues. Germline V gene data show CDR1 as ENHRY and CDR2 as SYGVKD. V was pared by 11 bases and J by 6 bases, with 13 bases between.

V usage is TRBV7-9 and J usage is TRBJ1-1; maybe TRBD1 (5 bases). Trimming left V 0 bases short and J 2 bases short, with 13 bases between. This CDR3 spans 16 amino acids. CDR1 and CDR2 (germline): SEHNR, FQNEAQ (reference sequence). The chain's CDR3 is CASSLAPWGYNTEAFF. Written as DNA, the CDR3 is TGTGCCAGCAGCTTAGCGCCATGGGGGTACAACACTGAAGCTTTCTTT.

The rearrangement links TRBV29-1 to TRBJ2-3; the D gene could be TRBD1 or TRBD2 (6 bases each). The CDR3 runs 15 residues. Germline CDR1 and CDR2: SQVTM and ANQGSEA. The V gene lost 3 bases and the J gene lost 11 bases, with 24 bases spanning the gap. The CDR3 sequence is CSVDQLRGGGREQYF. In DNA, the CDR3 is TGCAGCGTTGACCAACTCAGGGGCGGAGGGCGCGAGCAGTATTTT.

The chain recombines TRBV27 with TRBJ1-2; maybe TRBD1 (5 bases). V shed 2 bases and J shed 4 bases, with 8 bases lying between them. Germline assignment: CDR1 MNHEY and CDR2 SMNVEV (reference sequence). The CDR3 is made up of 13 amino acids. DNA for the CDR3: TGTGCCAGCAGTTTACAGGGAGGCTATGGCTACACCTTC. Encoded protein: CASSLQGGYGYTF.